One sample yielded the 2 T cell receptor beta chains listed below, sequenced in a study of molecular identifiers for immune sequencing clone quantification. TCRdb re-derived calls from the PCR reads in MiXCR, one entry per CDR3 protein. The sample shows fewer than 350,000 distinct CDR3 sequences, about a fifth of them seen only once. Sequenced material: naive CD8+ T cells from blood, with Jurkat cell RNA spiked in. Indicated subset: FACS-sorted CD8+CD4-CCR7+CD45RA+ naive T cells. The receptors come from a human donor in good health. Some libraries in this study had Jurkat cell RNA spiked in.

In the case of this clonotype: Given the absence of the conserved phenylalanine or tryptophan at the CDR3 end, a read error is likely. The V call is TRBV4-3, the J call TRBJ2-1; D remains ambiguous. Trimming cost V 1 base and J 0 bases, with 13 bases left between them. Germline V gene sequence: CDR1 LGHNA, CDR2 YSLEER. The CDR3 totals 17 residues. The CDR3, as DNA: TGCGCCAGCAGCCAAGTTACGGGCCCCAGCTCCTACAATGAGCAGTTCCTC. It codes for CASSQVTGPSSYNEQFL.

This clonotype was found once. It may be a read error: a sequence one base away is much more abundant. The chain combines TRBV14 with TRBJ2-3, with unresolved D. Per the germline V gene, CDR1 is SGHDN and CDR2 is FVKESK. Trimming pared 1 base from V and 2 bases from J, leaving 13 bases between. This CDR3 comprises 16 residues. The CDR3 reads CASSQGPPLPTDTQYF. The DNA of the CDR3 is TGTGCCAGCAGCCAAGGTCCTCCGTTGCCCACAGATACGCAGTATTTT.